The 29 T cell receptor beta chains in this list originate from one sample, sequenced in a study of cytotoxic CD8 clonotypes in ibrutinib-treated CLL. Method: immunoSEQ multiplex PCR; TCRdb's copy keeps in-frame clones and lacks some. The sample has about 160,000 clones, approximately 77% seen once. The sample was PBMCs, taken after 12 months of ibrutinib treatment. These receptors were collected from a human donor with chronic lymphocytic leukemia.

In this sample, this clone turned up a few times. The chain links TRBV25-1 to TRBJ2-2; the D is unclear. Germline V gene sequence: CDR1 MGHDK, CDR2 SYGVNS. The V gene lost 4 bases and the J gene lost 9 bases, with 6 bases spanning the gap. The CDR3 runs 11 residues. The CDR3 here is CASSGHRELFF. The DNA for the CDR3 is TGTGCCAGCAGTGGCCACAGGGAGCTGTTTTTT.

J is TRBJ2-7 and V is TRBV5-4; tentative D call: TRBD2 (6 bases). Germline V CDR1 and CDR2: SGHNT, YYREEE (reference sequence). V was pared by 0 bases and J by 2 bases, with 12 bases between. The CDR3 covers 15 residues. This CDR3 reads CASSLAAGSAYEQYF. The CDR3 region has the DNA TGTGCCAGCAGCTTGGCCGCGGGAAGCGCCTACGAGCAGTACTTC.

The chain combines TRBV4-2 with TRBJ1-1; no definite D call. Germline V gene data show CDR1 as LGHNA and CDR2 as YNFKEQ. V lost 1 base, J lost 0 bases, and 12 bases lay in between. This CDR3 has 16 residues. The CDR3 sequence: CASSQGRVYMNTEAFF. The CDR3 nucleotides are TGTGCCAGCAGCCAAGGGCGAGTTTACATGAACACTGAAGCTTTCTTT.

CDR3 sequence: CASSFSMNTEAFF. CDR3 DNA sequence: TGTGCCAGCAGCTTTAGCATGAACACTGAAGCTTTCTTT. This rearrangement joins TRBV7-2 to TRBJ1-1; D gene uncertain. Trimming removed 3 bases from V and 0 bases from J, with 5 bases in between. This CDR3 has 13 amino acids. The germline V gene encodes CDR1 SGHTA and CDR2 FQGNSA. The variable domain in full, with the rest retrieved from reference TRBV7-2 and TRBJ1-1, is GAGVSQSPSNKVTEKGKDVELRCDPISGHTALYWYRQSLGQGLEFLIYFQGNSAPDKSGLPSDRFSAERTGGSVSTLTIQRTQQEDSAVYLCASSFSMNTEAFFGQGTRLTVV.

This clone appeared once. This chain links TRBV30 with TRBJ2-7, with D maybe TRBD2 (6 bases). The V gene's germline CDR1 is GTSNPN and CDR2 SVGIG (reference sequence). The CDR3 is 13 residues long. Trimming shortened V by 5 bases and J by 9 bases, and 20 bases separated the two germline ends. CDR3 nucleotides: TGTGCCTGGGCCTTCTACGTAGCGGATGTGCAGTACTTC. This encodes CAWAFYVADVQYF.

The chain carries TRBV7-9 and TRBJ2-2, with 8 bases fitting TRBD1. V dropped 1 base and J dropped 5; count of bases not matched to a gene: 9. Germline lookup yields CDR1 SEHNR and CDR2 FQNEAQ (reference sequence). The CDR3 sequence is 17 residues long. For the CDR3, the DNA is TGTGCCAGCAGCTTAGATTCGGCTCAGGGGGCTACCGGGGAGCTGTTTTTT. This sequence encodes CASSLDSAQGATGELFF.

This sequence joins TRBV18 and TRBJ1-2, with D perhaps matching TRBD1 (5 bases). Between the trimmed V and J ends, which lost 2 bases and 4 bases, there was a span of 11 bases. The CDR3 totals 14 residues. Germline CDR1 and CDR2: KGHSH and LQKENI. Here the CDR3 reads CASSPGRGAYGYTF. CDR3 DNA: TGTGCCAGCTCACCAGGAAGGGGCGCCTATGGCTACACCTTC.

The genes are TRBV7-8 and TRBJ1-5; D ambiguous. Deletions cut 4 bases from V and 9 bases from J, with 10 bases between. CDR3 length: 12 amino acids. Per germline, CDR1 SGHVS and CDR2 FQNEAQ. This chain's CDR3 is CASSSVAVPQHF. The CDR3 DNA reads as TGTGCCAGCAGCTCCGTCGCGGTGCCCCAGCATTTT.

To note about this clone: The same CDR3 is also encoded by other DNA sequences in this sample. This rearrangement joins TRBV5-1 to TRBJ2-3; a weak D match, TRBD1 (5 bases). The CDR3 totals 14 residues. The germline gives CDR1 SGHRS, CDR2 YFSETQ. V lost 0 bases and J lost 2, with 7 bases in between. The CDR3 coding sequence is TGCGCCAGCAGCTTGGAAGGGGTCACAGATACGCAGTATTTT. It yields the protein CASSLEGVTDTQYF.

V and J are TRBV7-2 and TRBJ2-1, with 10 bases fitting TRBD2. Germline CDR1 SGHTA, CDR2 FQGNSA. CDR3 length: 16 amino acids. J gave up 6 bases and V 8 bases, and 13 bases lay outside the gene matches. The CDR3 DNA is TGTGCCAGCGCCTTATCCCTGGGACTAGCGTCCAATGAGCAGTTCTTC. It specifies CASALSLGLASNEQFF.

V is TRBV9 and J is TRBJ2-5; perhaps TRBD2 as D (6 bases). CDR1 SGDLS and CDR2 YYNGEE come from the germline V gene. This CDR3 spans 16 amino acids. V was shortened by 1 base and J by 2 bases, with 15 bases between the two germline ends. The CDR3 sequence is CASSVSPLGGQETQYF. CDR3 DNA sequence: TGTGCCAGCAGCGTAAGTCCGCTGGGAGGTCAAGAGACCCAGTACTTC.

The V and J genes are TRBV4-2 and TRBJ2-2; no clear D gene. Germline V CDR1 and CDR2: LGHNA, YNFKEQ. The CDR3 has 16 residues. V lost 1 base, J lost 0 bases, and 9 bases lay in between. CDR3 nucleotides: TGTGCCAGCAGCCAAGCAAGTTCTTCGAACACCGGGGAGCTGTTTTTT. This sequence encodes CASSQASSSNTGELFF.

The rearrangement uses TRBV19 and TRBJ2-5, with 11 nucleotides matching TRBD2. J gave up 2 bases and V 2 bases, and 4 bases lay outside the gene matches. Germline CDR1 is LNHDA and CDR2 is SQIVND (reference sequence). The CDR3 is 16 residues long. CDR3 nucleotide sequence: TGTGCCAGTAGTATACGACTAGCGGGACGGCAAGAGACCCAGTACTTC. Translation: CASSIRLAGRQETQYF.

This clone has just a few counts. The rearrangement uses TRBV15 and TRBJ2-5; D unresolved. Per the germline V gene, CDR1 is LNHNV and CDR2 is YYDKDF (reference sequence). Deletions cut 0 bases from V and 10 bases from J, with 9 bases between. The length of the CDR3 is 12 residues. The CDR3 bases are TGTGCCACCAGCAGAGATTTGGTTCGCCAGTACTTC. Protein product: CATSRDLVRQYF.

This chain joins TRBV29-1 and TRBJ1-5; 11 bases are shared with TRBD1. CDR1 SQVTM and CDR2 ANQGSEA come from the germline V gene. The CDR3 loop spans 19 amino acids. The V gene end was trimmed by 6 bases and the J gene end by 0 bases; junction bases not matched to a gene: 16. The CDR3 is CSVDPGQGEVGDSNQPQHF. For the CDR3, the DNA is TGCAGCGTCGATCCGGGACAGGGGGAGGTGGGGGATAGCAATCAGCCCCAGCATTTT. The full variable domain, completed using reference TRBV29-1 and TRBJ1-5, is SAVISQKPSRDICQRGTSLTIQCQVDSQVTMMFWYRQQPGQSLTLIATANQGSEATYESGFVIDKFPISRPNLTFSTLTVSNMSPEDSSIYLCSVDPGQGEVGDSNQPQHFGDGTRLSIL.

The chain combines TRBV13 with TRBJ2-7, with D uncertain. Germline CDR1 and CDR2: PRHDT and FYEKMQ (reference sequence). V lost 0 bases to trimming and J lost 3 bases, with 0 bases between them. The CDR3 extends over 11 amino acids. The CDR3 nucleotides are TGTGCCAGCAGCTTAGGCTACGAGCAGTACTTC. It translates to CASSLGYEQYF.

The chain is built from TRBV18 and TRBJ1-2; 10 nucleotides line up with TRBD1. Losses at the gene ends were 6 bases for V and 7 bases for J; bases not matched to a gene: 5. The CDR3 covers 13 residues. Germline V gene data show CDR1 as KGHSH and CDR2 as LQKENI. CDR3 DNA: TGTGCCAGCTCGTCAGACAGGGGGCTTGGCTACACCTTC. Translated, it gives CASSSDRGLGYTF.

Comment on this clone: The junction and the germline gene differ at one end; a read error may be behind it. This chain links TRBV28 with TRBJ2-7; D is unclear. The germline CDR1 and CDR2 sequences are MDHEN and SYDVKM. The CDR3 runs to 13 residues. CDR3 DNA sequence: TGTGCCGGCAGTAACTCAGGATTTGACGAGCAGTACTTC. Translating it yields CAGSNSGFDEQYF.

This sequence joins TRBV18 and TRBJ1-1, with 9 positions matching TRBD1. Trimming at V came to 3 bases and at J to 9 bases, leaving 2 bases not matched to a gene. Looked up from germline, CDR1 is KGHSH and CDR2 is LQKENI. The CDR3 covers 12 residues. In nucleotides, the CDR3 is TGTGCCAGCTCACCGGACAGGGGCCAAGCTTTCTTT. Translating gives CASSPDRGQAFF.

The V gene is TRBV6-5, the J gene TRBJ1-2; D remains unclear. The CDR3 has 14 residues. V lost 0 bases and J lost 5, with 10 bases in between. The germline V gene has CDR1 MNHEY and CDR2 SVGAGI. The CDR3 is CASSYSPDTYGYTF. The CDR3 bases are TGTGCCAGCAGTTACTCTCCGGATACATATGGCTACACCTTC.

The chain joins TRBV18 to TRBJ2-7; TRBD1 might be the D (5 bases). This CDR3 region has 15 residues. Germline V gene lookup returns CDR1 KGHSH and CDR2 LQKENI. The V gene lost 0 bases and the J gene lost 5 bases, with 14 bases spanning the gap. CDR3 sequence: CASSPPGRTLHEQYF. The CDR3 coding sequence is TGTGCCAGCTCACCACCGGGGCGGACACTCCACGAGCAGTACTTC.

A single count supports this clone. This chain links TRBV28 with TRBJ1-4; TRBD1 agrees at 8 bases. V was clipped by 4 bases and J by 7 bases; unmatched bases: 11. The CDR3 spans 16 residues. The germline V gene encodes CDR1 MDHEN and CDR2 SYDVKM. CDR3 in amino acids: CASSWRTGFGSEKLFF. CDR3 DNA sequence: TGTGCCAGCAGTTGGAGGACAGGGTTCGGGAGTGAAAAACTGTTTTTT.

Only one count was recorded for this clone. The rearrangement uses TRBV19 and TRBJ2-7; D is unresolved. The CDR3 has 13 amino acids. CDR1 LNHDA and CDR2 SQIVND come from the germline V gene (reference sequence). V lost 3 bases to trimming and J lost 0 bases, with 6 bases between them. This CDR3 is CASSISLSYEQYF. The CDR3 nucleotides are TGTGCCAGTAGTATTTCACTCTCCTACGAGCAGTACTTC.

Comments on this clone: Other DNA sequences in the sample encode the same CDR3. The chain is built from TRBV9 and TRBJ2-5; tentatively, D is TRBD1 (5 bases). This CDR3 comprises 14 residues. Trimming removed 1 base at V and 1 base at J, with 8 bases between. Germline assignment: CDR1 SGDLS and CDR2 YYNGEE. CDR3 in DNA: TGTGCCAGCAGCGTAAATAGGGGCCAAGAGACCCAGTACTTC. Its translation: CASSVNRGQETQYF.

The chain uses TRBV14 and TRBJ1-2; D unclear. The CDR3 totals 13 residues. The germline CDR1 and CDR2 sequences are SGHDN and FVKESK. V gave up 0 bases and J gave up 5 bases, with 7 bases separating them. CDR3 DNA sequence: TGTGCCAGCAGCCAAGATATTGGATATGGCTACACCTTC. Its protein is CASSQDIGYGYTF. The full variable domain, completed using reference TRBV14 and TRBJ1-2, is EAGVTQFPSHSVIEKGQTVTLRCDPISGHDNLYWYRRVMGKEIKFLLHFVKESKQDESGMPNNRFLAERTGGTYSTLKVQPAELEDSGVYFCASSQDIGYGYTFGSGTRLTVV.

CDR3 protein: CASSFTPTSSYEQYF. Here the CDR3 DNA reads TGTGCCAGCAGTTTTACCCCGACTAGTTCCTACGAGCAGTACTTC. The genes are TRBV7-2 and TRBJ2-7, with D maybe TRBD2 (6 bases). Trimming pared 6 bases from V and 1 base from J, leaving 16 bases between. This CDR3 has 15 amino acids. Germline CDR1 and CDR2: SGHTA and FQGNSA. Using reference TRBV7-2 and TRBJ2-7 for the parts outside the CDR3, the full variable domain is GAGVSQSPSNKVTEKGKDVELRCDPISGHTALYWYRQSLGQGLEFLIYFQGNSAPDKSGLPSDRFSAERTGGSVSTLTIQRTQQEDSAVYLCASSFTPTSSYEQYFGPGTRLTVT.

This clone was recorded once. This chain links TRBV4-2 with TRBJ2-5; 11 bases are a match to TRBD2. Germline CDR1 and CDR2: LGHNA and YNFKEQ. The V gene end was trimmed by 4 bases and the J gene end by 4 bases; junction bases not matched to a gene: 11. This CDR3 has 17 amino acids. The CDR3 coding sequence is TGTGCCAGCAGCCTCCTGTCGGATAGCGGGGGGGCAGAGACCCAGTACTTC. Translation: CASSLLSDSGGAETQYF.

This clone was detected a few times. V usage is TRBV6-1 and J usage is TRBJ1-2, with 8 positions matching TRBD1. The CDR3 consists of 15 residues. Germline values: CDR1 MNHNS, CDR2 SASEGT. After removal of 6 bases from V and 0 bases from J, the junction contained 6 bases not matched to a gene. The CDR3 reads CASRAQGQANYGYTF. CDR3 sequence (DNA): TGTGCCAGCAGAGCTCAGGGACAGGCTAACTATGGCTACACCTTC.

For the CDR3, the DNA is TGTGCCAGCAGCCAAGACAGGGGGTGGGGTCAGCCCCAGCATTTT. This gives the protein CASSQDRGWGQPQHF. The chain uses TRBV4-2 and TRBJ1-5, with 7 bases matching TRBD1. The CDR3 is made up of 15 amino acids. From germline, CDR1 is LGHNA and CDR2 YNFKEQ. V gave up 0 bases and J gave up 6 bases; unmatched junction bases: 5.